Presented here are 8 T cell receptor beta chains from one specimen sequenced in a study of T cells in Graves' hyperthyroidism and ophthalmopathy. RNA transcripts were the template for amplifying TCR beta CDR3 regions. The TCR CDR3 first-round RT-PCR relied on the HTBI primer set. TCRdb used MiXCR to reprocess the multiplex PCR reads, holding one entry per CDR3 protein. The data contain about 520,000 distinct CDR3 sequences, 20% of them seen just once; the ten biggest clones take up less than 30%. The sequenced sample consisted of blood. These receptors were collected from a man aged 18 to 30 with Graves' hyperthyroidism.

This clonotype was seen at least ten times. This chain's CDR3 is CAWSADRNYGYTF. CDR3 sequence (DNA): TGTGCCTGGAGTGCCGACAGAAACTATGGCTACACCTTC. The chain links TRBV30 to TRBJ1-2; maybe TRBD1 (5 bases). V lost 1 base to trimming and J lost 2 bases, with 8 bases between them. In germline, CDR1 is GTSNPN, CDR2 SVGIG (reference sequence). This CDR3 is built from 13 residues. The entire variable domain, with the rest obtained from reference TRBV30 and TRBJ1-2, is as follows: SQTIHQWPATLVQPVGSPLSLECTVEGTSNPNLYWYRQAAGRGLQLLFYSVGIGQISSEVPQNLSASRPQDRQFILSSKKLLLSDSGFYLCAWSADRNYGYTFGSGTRLTVV.

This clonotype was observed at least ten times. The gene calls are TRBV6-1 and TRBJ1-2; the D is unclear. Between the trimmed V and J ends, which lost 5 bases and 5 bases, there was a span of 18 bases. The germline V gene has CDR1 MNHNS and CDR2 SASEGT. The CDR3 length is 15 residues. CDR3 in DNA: TGTGCCAGCAGTCGGGAGGAACTTAGTTGGTATGGCTACACCTTC. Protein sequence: CASSREELSWYGYTF.

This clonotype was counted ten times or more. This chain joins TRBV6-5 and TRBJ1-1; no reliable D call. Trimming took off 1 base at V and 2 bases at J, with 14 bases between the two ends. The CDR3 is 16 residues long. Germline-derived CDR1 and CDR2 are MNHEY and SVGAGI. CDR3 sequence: CASSYFGGRSNTEAFF. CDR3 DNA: TGTGCCAGCAGTTACTTTGGCGGGAGGTCTAACACTGAAGCTTTCTTT.

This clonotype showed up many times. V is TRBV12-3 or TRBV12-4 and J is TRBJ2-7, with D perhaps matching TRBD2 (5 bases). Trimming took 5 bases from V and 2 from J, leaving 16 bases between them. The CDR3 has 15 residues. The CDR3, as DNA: TGTGCCAGCAGTCCCACGGGGATATCGCCCTACGAGCAGTACTTC. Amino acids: CASSPTGISPYEQYF.

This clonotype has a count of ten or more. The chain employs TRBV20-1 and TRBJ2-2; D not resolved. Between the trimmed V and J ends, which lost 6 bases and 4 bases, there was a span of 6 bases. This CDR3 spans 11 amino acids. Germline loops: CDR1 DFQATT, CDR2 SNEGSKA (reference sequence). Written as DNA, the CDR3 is TGCAGTGCCTCGGTCACCGGGGAGCTGTTTTTT. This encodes CSASVTGELFF.

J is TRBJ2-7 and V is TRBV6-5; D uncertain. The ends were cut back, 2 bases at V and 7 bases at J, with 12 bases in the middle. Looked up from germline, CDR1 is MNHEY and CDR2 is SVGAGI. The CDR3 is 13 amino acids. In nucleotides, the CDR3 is TGTGCCAGCAGTTACGGAGACAATGGAGAGCAGTACTTC. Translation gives CASSYGDNGEQYF.

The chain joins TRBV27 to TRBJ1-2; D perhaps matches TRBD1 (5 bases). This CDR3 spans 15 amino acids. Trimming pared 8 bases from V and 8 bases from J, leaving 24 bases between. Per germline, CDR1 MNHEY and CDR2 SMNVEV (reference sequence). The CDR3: CASPPRESTSGGYTF. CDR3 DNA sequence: TGTGCCAGCCCCCCCAGGGAATCAACCTCGGGAGGCTACACCTTC.

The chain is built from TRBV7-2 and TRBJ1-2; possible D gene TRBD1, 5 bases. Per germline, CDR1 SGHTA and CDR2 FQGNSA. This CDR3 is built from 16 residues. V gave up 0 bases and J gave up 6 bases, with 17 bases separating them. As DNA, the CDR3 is TGTGCCAGCAGCTTAGCCCAGGGCTCGATTCTCCATGGCTACACCTTC. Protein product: CASSLAQGSILHGYTF.